One TCR beta chain is described in this entry. This receptor's antigen is unknown. No per-base quality is available; no much larger clone lies one base away. The germline V gene (reference sequence) gives CDR1 as SEHNR and CDR2 as FQNEAQ. The CDR3 contains 15 residues, cysteine and phenylalanine counted. CDR3 DNA only is kept here, 45 bases in frame from base 1. For this chain, trimming is 1 base at the V end and 7 bases at the J end, and the number of junction bases without a gene match is 7. RNA was extracted using the RNeasy kit, and about 0.45 to 1 microgram was reverse transcribed with random hexamers. The immunoSEQ multiplex PCR assay, covering 54 Vbeta and 13 Jbeta segments, was used to amplify TCR beta CDR3 regions. To correct PCR amplification bias, a synthetic template baseline was used for both primer optimization and computational correction. Under the source paper's analysis protocol: Reads were annotated to V, D and J genes per IMGT and analyzed with immunoSEQ Analyzer, keeping only productive sequences. Clonality was calculated as one minus the Shannon entropy normalized by log2 of the number of productive unique sequences. For each patient and control, public and private clones were evaluated within the 100 most prevalent clones. A clone was defined as Susac-specific if it was absent from the healthy and MS cohorts, from approximately 980 published viral clones and from other ImmuneACCESS disease sequences. TCRdb itself trimmed the public reads at Q25 with fastp, ran MiXCR and retained productive beta chains. Entries that share a CDR3 protein sequence are merged under the most common genes and DNA. For this entry, the V and J calls and clone size follow TCRdb and not the study's own pipeline. The sample includes about 19,000 distinct CDR3 sequences, with roughly 95% observed a single time. The ten top clones hold 0.2% to 0.3% of the sample.

This specimen belongs to a study of CD8 T cells in Susac syndrome (dated by TCRdb to the late 2010s). Turning to the overall study: The study used repertoire sequencing to test whether antigen drove CD8+ T cell activation and differentiation in Susac syndrome. Clonality of the CD8+ T cell repertoire was compared between about a dozen healthy donors, roughly 14 Susac syndrome patients and about 15 multiple sclerosis patients. What the study reported, not specific to this receptor: The number of individuals in the TCR sequencing and HLA analysis was recognized as being relatively small.

High-throughput TCR beta sequencing profiled peripheral blood CD8+ and CD4+ T cells from healthy donors, Susac syndrome patients and multiple sclerosis patients. Healthy donors were age- and sex-matched controls. Bulk CD8+ and CD4+ T cells were purified by magnetic negative isolation, whereas CD8+ TEMRA cells were enriched by FACS. Blood was drawn into EDTA tubes, processed within 24 hours, and PBMCs were isolated by density gradient centrifugation. PBMCs intended for TCR sequencing were cryopreserved in liquid nitrogen and thawed later in a water bath at 37 degrees C. A purity of at least 90% was achieved for sorted or isolated CD4+, CD8+ and CD8+ TEMRA cells.

This chain joins TRBV7-9 to TRBJ2-7; 10 middle bases align to TRBD1. This receptor was identified in a human donor in good health. Sequenced input: CD8+ T cells from PBMCs. The nucleotides are TGTGCCAGCAGCTTAGATGGGACAGGGGTGAAAGAGCAGTACTTC. This is translated as CASSLDGTGVKEQYF.